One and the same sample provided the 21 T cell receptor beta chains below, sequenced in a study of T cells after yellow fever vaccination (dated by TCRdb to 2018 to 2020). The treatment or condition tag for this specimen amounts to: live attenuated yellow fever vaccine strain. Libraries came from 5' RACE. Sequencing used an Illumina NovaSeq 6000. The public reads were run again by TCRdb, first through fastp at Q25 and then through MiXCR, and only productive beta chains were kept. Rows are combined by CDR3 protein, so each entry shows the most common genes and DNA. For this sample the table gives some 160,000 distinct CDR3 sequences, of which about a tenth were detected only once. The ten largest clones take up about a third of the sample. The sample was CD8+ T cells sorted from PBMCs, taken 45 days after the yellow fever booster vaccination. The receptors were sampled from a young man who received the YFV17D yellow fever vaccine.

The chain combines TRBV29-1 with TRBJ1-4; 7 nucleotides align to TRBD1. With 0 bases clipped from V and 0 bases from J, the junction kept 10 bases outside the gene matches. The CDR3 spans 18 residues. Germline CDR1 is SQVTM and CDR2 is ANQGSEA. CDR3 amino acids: CSVEDYTLGQPTNEKLFF. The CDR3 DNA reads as TGCAGCGTTGAAGACTACACCCTGGGACAGCCAACTAATGAAAAACTGTTTTTT.

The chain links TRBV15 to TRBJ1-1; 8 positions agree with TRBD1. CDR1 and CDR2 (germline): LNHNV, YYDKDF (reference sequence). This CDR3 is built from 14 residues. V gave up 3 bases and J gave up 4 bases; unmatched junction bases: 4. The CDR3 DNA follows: TGTGCCACCAGCAGCCGAACAGGGGGCACTGAAGCTTTCTTT. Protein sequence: CATSSRTGGTEAFF.

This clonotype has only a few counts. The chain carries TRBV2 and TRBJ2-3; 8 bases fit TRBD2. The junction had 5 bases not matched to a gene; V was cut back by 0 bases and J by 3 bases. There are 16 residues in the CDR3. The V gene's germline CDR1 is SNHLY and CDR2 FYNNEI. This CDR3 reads CASSEALAGRTDTQYF. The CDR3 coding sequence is TGTGCCAGCAGTGAAGCGCTAGCGGGCCGTACAGATACGCAGTATTTT.

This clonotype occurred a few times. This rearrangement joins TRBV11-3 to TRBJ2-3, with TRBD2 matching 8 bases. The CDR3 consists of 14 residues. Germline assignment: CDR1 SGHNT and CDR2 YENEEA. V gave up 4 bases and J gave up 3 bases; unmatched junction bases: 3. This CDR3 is CASSSRGGTDTQYF. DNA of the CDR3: TGTGCCAGCAGCTCACGCGGGGGGACAGATACGCAGTATTTT.

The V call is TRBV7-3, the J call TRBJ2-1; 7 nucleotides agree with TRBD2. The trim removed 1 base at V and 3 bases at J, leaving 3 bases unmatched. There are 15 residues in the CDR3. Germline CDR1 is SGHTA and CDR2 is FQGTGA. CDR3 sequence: CASSLRRGIYNEQFF. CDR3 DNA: TGTGCCAGCAGCTTAAGGCGGGGGATCTACAATGAGCAGTTCTTC.

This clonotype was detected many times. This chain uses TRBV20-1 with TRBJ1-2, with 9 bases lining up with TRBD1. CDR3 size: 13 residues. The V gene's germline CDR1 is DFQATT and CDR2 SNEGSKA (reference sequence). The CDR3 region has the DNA TGCAGAGGGACAGGGATTGGGTCCTATGGCTACACCTTC. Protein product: CRGTGIGSYGYTF.

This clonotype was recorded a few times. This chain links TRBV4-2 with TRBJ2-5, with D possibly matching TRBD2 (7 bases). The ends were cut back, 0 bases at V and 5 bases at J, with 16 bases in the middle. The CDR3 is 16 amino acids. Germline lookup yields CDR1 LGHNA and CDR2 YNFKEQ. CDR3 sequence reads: CASSQEVGGGRETQYF. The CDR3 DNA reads TGTGCCAGCAGCCAAGAAGTGGGGGGGGGCCGGGAGACCCAGTACTTC.

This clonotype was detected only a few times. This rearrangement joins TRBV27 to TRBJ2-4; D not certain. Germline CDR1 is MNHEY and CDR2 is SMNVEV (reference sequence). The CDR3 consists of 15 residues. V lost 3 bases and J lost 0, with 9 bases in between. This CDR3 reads CASSFSKLAKNIQYF. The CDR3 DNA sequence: TGTGCCAGCAGTTTCTCAAAACTAGCCAAAAACATTCAGTACTTC.

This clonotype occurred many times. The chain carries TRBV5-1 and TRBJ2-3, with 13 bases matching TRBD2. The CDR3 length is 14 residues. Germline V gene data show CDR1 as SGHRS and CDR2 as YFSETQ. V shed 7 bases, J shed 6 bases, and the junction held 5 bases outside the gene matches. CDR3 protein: CASRLAGGSDTQYF. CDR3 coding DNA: TGCGCCAGCCGACTAGCGGGGGGAAGCGATACGCAGTATTTT.

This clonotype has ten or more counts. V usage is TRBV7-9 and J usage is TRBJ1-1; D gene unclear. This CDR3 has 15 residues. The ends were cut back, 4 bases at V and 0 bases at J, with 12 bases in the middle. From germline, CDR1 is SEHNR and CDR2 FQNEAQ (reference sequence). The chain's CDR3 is CASSSHNSMNTEAFF. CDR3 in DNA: TGTGCCAGCAGCTCCCATAACTCCATGAACACTGAAGCTTTCTTT.

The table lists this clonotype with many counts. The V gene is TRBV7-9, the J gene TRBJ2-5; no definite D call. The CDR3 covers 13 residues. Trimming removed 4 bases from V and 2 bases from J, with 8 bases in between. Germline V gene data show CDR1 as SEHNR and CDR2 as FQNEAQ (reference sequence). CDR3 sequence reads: CASSWATQETQYF. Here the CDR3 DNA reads TGTGCCAGCAGCTGGGCCACACAAGAGACCCAGTACTTC.

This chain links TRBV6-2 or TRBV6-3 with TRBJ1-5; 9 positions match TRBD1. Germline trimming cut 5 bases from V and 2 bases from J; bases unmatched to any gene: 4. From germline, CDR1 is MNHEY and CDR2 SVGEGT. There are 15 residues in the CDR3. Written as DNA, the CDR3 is TGTGCCAGCAGTCGAACAGGGGGCGGCAATCAGCCCCAGCATTTT. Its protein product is CASSRTGGGNQPQHF.

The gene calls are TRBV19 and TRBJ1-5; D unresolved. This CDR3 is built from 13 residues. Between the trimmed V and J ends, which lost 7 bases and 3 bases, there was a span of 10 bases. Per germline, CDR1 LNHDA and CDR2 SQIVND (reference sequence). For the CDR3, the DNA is TGTGCCAGTACCCCAGCATACAATCAGCCCCAGCATTTT. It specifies CASTPAYNQPQHF.

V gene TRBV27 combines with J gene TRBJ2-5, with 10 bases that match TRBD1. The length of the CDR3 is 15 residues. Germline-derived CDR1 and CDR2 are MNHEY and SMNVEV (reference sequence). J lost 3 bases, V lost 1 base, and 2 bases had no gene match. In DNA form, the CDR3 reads TGTGCCAGCAGTTTATTGGGGACAGGGGAAGAGACCCAGTACTTC. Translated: CASSLLGTGEETQYF.

This CDR3 is CASSSTSPPGTDTQYF. The CDR3 coding sequence is TGTGCCAGCAGTTCAACTAGCCCCCCTGGCACAGATACGCAGTATTTT. The chain has TRBV6-2 or TRBV6-3 and TRBJ2-3, with a possible D match to TRBD2 (6 bases). Trimming removed 4 bases at V and 1 base at J, with 15 bases between. This CDR3 is 16 amino acids long. Germline lookup yields CDR1 MNHEY and CDR2 SVGEGT.

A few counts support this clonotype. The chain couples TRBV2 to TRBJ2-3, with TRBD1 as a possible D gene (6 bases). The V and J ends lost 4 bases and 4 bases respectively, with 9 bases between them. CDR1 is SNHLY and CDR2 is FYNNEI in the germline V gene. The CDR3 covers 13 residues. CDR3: CASSGQAADTQYF. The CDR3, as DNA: TGTGCCAGCAGTGGACAGGCAGCAGATACGCAGTATTTT.

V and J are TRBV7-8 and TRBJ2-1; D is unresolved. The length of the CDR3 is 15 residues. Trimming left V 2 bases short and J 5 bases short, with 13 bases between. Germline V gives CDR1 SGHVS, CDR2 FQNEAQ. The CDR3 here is CASSLFPPGDNEQFF. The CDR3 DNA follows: TGTGCCAGCAGCTTATTCCCCCCTGGCGACAATGAGCAGTTCTTC.

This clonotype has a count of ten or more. The CDR3, as DNA: TGTGCCAGCAGCCGGGAAGAGGGCCGGGAGACCCAGTACTTC. It is translated as CASSREEGRETQYF. This chain joins TRBV7-9 and TRBJ2-5, with TRBD2 as a possible D gene (5 bases). This CDR3 contains 14 residues. CDR1 is SEHNR, CDR2 FQNEAQ, per germline (reference sequence). V was clipped by 5 bases and J by 5 bases, with 15 bases between them.

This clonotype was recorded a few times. The CDR3: CASSLALSLETETQYF. The CDR3 DNA is TGTGCCAGCAGCTTAGCGCTGAGCCTAGAAACAGAGACCCAGTACTTC. J is TRBJ2-5 and V is TRBV7-8; D ambiguous. The CDR3 totals 16 residues. Germline V gene data show CDR1 as SGHVS and CDR2 as FQNEAQ. Trimming shortened V by 0 bases and J by 4 bases, and 15 bases separated the two germline ends.

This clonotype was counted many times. The CDR3 bases are TGCAGCGTTGAAGGTTCCCACAGGGATATGGGCACAGATACGCAGTATTTT. Translating gives CSVEGSHRDMGTDTQYF. This sequence joins TRBV29-1 and TRBJ2-3; tentatively, D is TRBD1 (6 bases). The CDR3 covers 17 residues. V lost 1 base and J 1 base, leaving 18 bases between the germline ends. Germline V gene sequence: CDR1 SQVTM, CDR2 ANQGSEA.

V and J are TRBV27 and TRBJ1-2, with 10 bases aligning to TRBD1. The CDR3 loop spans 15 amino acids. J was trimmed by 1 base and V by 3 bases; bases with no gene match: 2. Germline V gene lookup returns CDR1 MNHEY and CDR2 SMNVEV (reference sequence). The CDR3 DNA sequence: TGTGCCAGCAGTTTCGACAGGGGGCTTAACTATGGCTACACCTTC. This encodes CASSFDRGLNYGYTF.